These 29 T cell receptor beta chains share one sample of origin, sequenced in a study of blood T cells in healthy people across ages. PCR was performed a second time for about 6 to 12 cycles using a sample-barcoded 5' primer and a J-beta primer mix. Each CDR3 protein is one row after TCRdb ran MiXCR on the 5' RACE reads. The sample contains about 560,000 distinct CDR3 sequences, 25% to 35% of which appear only once. These sequences were also reported in another study, on T cells of mothers and their children.

Sequencing was carried out using blood. The receptors here all came from a boy aged 2 to 9 in good health.

V usage is TRBV10-3 and J usage is TRBJ2-1, with D uncertain. Trimming took off 3 bases at V and 0 bases at J, with 9 bases between the two ends. This CDR3 has 15 amino acids. The germline V gene has CDR1 ENHRY and CDR2 SYGVKD. CDR3 sequence: CAISERVTSYNEQFF. The CDR3 bases are TGTGCCATCAGTGAAAGGGTGACCTCCTACAATGAGCAGTTCTTC.

This clonotype was counted only a few times. The chain has TRBV7-8 and TRBJ1-1; no definite D call. Germline V gives CDR1 SGHVS, CDR2 FQNEAQ. Trimming took off 5 bases at V and 6 bases at J, with 13 bases between the two ends. The CDR3 is made up of 13 amino acids. CDR3 sequence (DNA): TGTGCCAGCAGCCGACCCCGAGCGGCTGAAGCTTTCTTT. Its translation: CASSRPRAAEAFF.

V gene TRBV6-6 combines with J gene TRBJ2-3; D is ambiguous. This CDR3 has 13 residues. V was trimmed by 7 bases and J by 4 bases, leaving 12 bases between them. Germline CDR1 and CDR2: MNHNY and SVGAGI (reference sequence). The DNA for the CDR3 is TGTGCCAGCAAGCGAGTTATTGCAGATACGCAGTATTTT. This codes for CASKRVIADTQYF.

This clonotype was counted a few times. The V call is TRBV29-1, the J call TRBJ1-2, with 8 bases that match TRBD1. Looked up from germline, CDR1 is SQVTM and CDR2 is ANQGSEA. The CDR3 sequence is 13 residues long. J lost 8 bases, V lost 3 bases, and 8 bases had no gene match. The CDR3 DNA is TGCAGCGTTGACCGAGGACAGGGAGGCGGCTACACCTTC. Translation: CSVDRGQGGGYTF.

J is TRBJ2-6 and V is TRBV6-1; D is possibly TRBD2 (7 bases). The CDR3 covers 15 residues. Trimming removed 7 bases from V and 0 bases from J, with 10 bases in between. CDR1 is MNHNS, CDR2 SASEGT, per germline. The CDR3 is CASKGGGSGANVLTF. The CDR3 nucleotides are TGTGCCAGCAAAGGGGGGGGCTCTGGGGCCAACGTCCTGACTTTC.

The sample holds a few counts of this clonotype. The chain is built from TRBV20-1 and TRBJ2-6; a possible D gene is TRBD2 (6 bases). Trimming left V 1 base short and J 3 bases short, with 25 bases between. The length of the CDR3 is 20 residues. Per the germline V gene, CDR1 is DFQATT and CDR2 is SNEGSKA (reference sequence). Here the CDR3 reads CSARGLHGGQGSLGANVLTF. As DNA, the CDR3 is TGCAGTGCTAGAGGACTGCACGGAGGGCAGGGCTCCCTTGGGGCCAACGTCCTGACTTTC.

This clonotype turned up a few times. V usage is TRBV10-2 and J usage is TRBJ2-5, with 8 bases aligning to TRBD1. Gene TRBJ2-7 matches the end of the DNA better, so the J call may be wrong. Germline lookup yields CDR1 WSHSY and CDR2 SAAADI. The CDR3 has 18 residues. CDR3 amino acids: CASSESPKRQGWVYEQYF. The CDR3 nucleotides read TGCGCCAGCAGTGAGTCTCCAAAACGACAGGGGTGGGTCTACGAGCAGTACTTC.

This chain uses TRBV7-9 with TRBJ2-4; 8 bases are a match to TRBD2. Germline V lookup: CDR1 SEHNR, CDR2 FQNEAQ (reference sequence). The V gene end was trimmed by 3 bases and the J gene end by 4 bases; junction bases not matched to a gene: 5. This CDR3 has 15 amino acids. The CDR3: CASSFITSGKNIQYF. In DNA form, the CDR3 reads TGTGCCAGCAGCTTTATCACTAGCGGAAAAAACATTCAGTACTTC.

To note about this clonotype: The junction departs from the called germline gene at one end, perhaps through a read error. The CDR3 DNA reads as TGTGCCAGCAGCTTGGTGTGGCCGGGAGACTATGGCTGCACCTTC. Translated: CASSLVWPGDYGCTF. The chain couples TRBV5-5 to TRBJ1-2; D unresolved. CDR1 SGHKS and CDR2 YYEKEE come from the germline V gene (reference sequence). The CDR3 has 15 residues.

This clonotype was seen more than once but under ten times. V and J are TRBV29-1 and TRBJ2-5, with TRBD1 matching 9 bases. The germline gives CDR1 SQVTM, CDR2 ANQGSEA. J was trimmed by 5 bases and V by 6 bases; bases with no gene match: 10. The length of the CDR3 is 14 residues. The CDR3 sequence is CSVFTIQGAETQYF. DNA of the CDR3: TGCAGCGTCTTCACTATACAGGGGGCCGAGACCCAGTACTTC. Complete variable domain (other parts from reference TRBV29-1 and TRBJ2-5): SAVISQKPSRDICQRGTSLTIQCQVDSQVTMMFWYRQQPGQSLTLIATANQGSEATYESGFVIDKFPISRPNLTFSTLTVSNMSPEDSSIYLCSVFTIQGAETQYFGPGTRLLVL.

The chain has TRBV10-3 and TRBJ2-7; 8 nucleotides align to TRBD1. V lost 6 bases to trimming and J lost 1 base; unmatched junction nucleotides: 5. Germline V gene data show CDR1 as ENHRY and CDR2 as SYGVKD. This CDR3 has 14 residues. The chain's CDR3 is CAISPGQESYEQYF. CDR3 nucleotide sequence: TGTGCCATCAGCCCGGGACAGGAGTCCTACGAGCAGTACTTC.

The table lists this clonotype with a few counts. This rearrangement joins TRBV19 to TRBJ1-2, with 8 nucleotides matching TRBD1. CDR3 size: 14 residues. Germline CDR1 is LNHDA and CDR2 is SQIVND (reference sequence). V lost 9 bases and J lost 4; bases outside the gene matches: 10. The CDR3 DNA reads as TGTGCCAGCAATCAGGGGGCCCTACTCTATGGCTACACCTTC. This translates into CASNQGALLYGYTF.

This clonotype was detected only a few times. The chain couples TRBV20-1 to TRBJ2-1; D might be TRBD1 (6 bases). The CDR3 contains 12 residues. Per the germline V gene, CDR1 is DFQATT and CDR2 is SNEGSKA (reference sequence). The DNA for the CDR3 is TGCAGCGAAACAGGGAACCTGGGTGAGCAGTTCTTC. Its protein is CSETGNLGEQFF.

This clonotype was picked up a small number of times. The chain couples TRBV5-1 to TRBJ1-2, with no clear D. The V gene lost 4 bases and the J gene lost 0 bases, with 10 bases spanning the gap. This CDR3 has 14 amino acids. In germline, CDR1 is SGHRS, CDR2 YFSETQ. In DNA, the CDR3 is TGCGCCAGCAGCCTACTCGAAGCTAACTATGGCTACACCTTC. Its translation is CASSLLEANYGYTF.

This clonotype occurred a few times. The V call is TRBV6-5, the J call TRBJ2-2; D perhaps matches TRBD1 (5 bases). Germline CDR1 is MNHEY and CDR2 is SVGAGI. Trimming removed 5 bases from V and 4 bases from J, with 14 bases in between. This CDR3 has 15 amino acids. The CDR3 sequence is CASSGGIDSTGELFF. The DNA for the CDR3 is TGTGCCAGCAGTGGTGGGATAGACAGCACCGGGGAGCTGTTTTTT.

Only a few counts were recorded for this clonotype. The CDR3 DNA follows: TGCAGTGCTAGTCTGATAGCGGACACAGATACGCAGTATTTT. Translation: CSASLIADTDTQYF. The J gene is TRBJ2-3, the V gene TRBV20-1, with D perhaps matching TRBD2 (6 bases). Per the germline V gene, CDR1 is DFQATT and CDR2 is SNEGSKA (reference sequence). Trimming stripped 3 bases from V and 2 bases from J, with 12 bases between. CDR3 length: 14 residues.

This chain links TRBV7-2 with TRBJ1-2; no clear D gene. This CDR3 has 13 residues. V lost 2 bases, J lost 4 bases, and 8 bases lay in between. Germline V CDR1 and CDR2: SGHTA, FQGNSA. The CDR3 bases are TGTGCCAGCAGCTTACCGGGAAGCTATGGCTACACCTTC. Translating gives CASSLPGSYGYTF.

This clonotype was detected only a few times. Germline and junction disagree at one end, which may indicate a read error. V and J are TRBV5-1 and TRBJ1-2; 8 bases fit TRBD1. Germline V gene data show CDR1 as SGHRS and CDR2 as YFSETQ. The CDR3 consists of 13 residues. CDR3 protein: CASSPDRVYGCTF. CDR3 coding DNA: TGCGCCAGCAGCCCGGACAGGGTCTATGGCTGCACCTTC.

V gene TRBV9 combines with J gene TRBJ1-4; 7 bases are shared with TRBD1. J was trimmed by 7 bases and V by 0 bases; bases with no gene match: 6. From germline, CDR1 is SGDLS and CDR2 YYNGEE. This CDR3 region has 15 residues. The CDR3 spells CASSVGQGWSEKLFF. The CDR3 nucleotides are TGTGCCAGCAGCGTAGGACAGGGTTGGAGTGAAAAACTGTTTTTT.

J is TRBJ1-5 and V is TRBV29-1; TRBD1 matches 11 bases. Per germline, CDR1 SQVTM and CDR2 ANQGSEA. CDR3 size: 16 residues. V trimming: 5 bases; J trimming: 6 bases; junction bases outside the gene matches: 12. CDR3 loop: CSVSAGQGVRAQPQHF. CDR3 bases: TGCAGCGTTAGCGCGGGACAGGGGGTGAGGGCTCAGCCCCAGCATTTT. The entire variable domain, with the rest obtained from reference TRBV29-1 and TRBJ1-5, is as follows: SAVISQKPSRDICQRGTSLTIQCQVDSQVTMMFWYRQQPGQSLTLIATANQGSEATYESGFVIDKFPISRPNLTFSTLTVSNMSPEDSSIYLCSVSAGQGVRAQPQHFGDGTRLSIL.

CDR3 sequence: CASSIRGRAPNQPQHF. Here the CDR3 DNA reads TGTGCCAGTAGTATCAGGGGCAGGGCTCCCAATCAGCCCCAGCATTTT. The chain joins TRBV19 to TRBJ1-5; the D gene is possibly TRBD1 (6 bases). From germline, CDR1 is LNHDA and CDR2 SQIVND (reference sequence). This CDR3 spans 16 amino acids. Trimming shortened V by 3 bases and J by 3 bases, and 15 bases separated the two germline ends.

This clonotype has only a few counts. The chain is built from TRBV29-1 and TRBJ1-2; 8 bases align to TRBD1. After removal of 0 bases from V and 4 bases from J, the junction contained 1 base not matched to a gene. CDR1 is SQVTM, CDR2 ANQGSEA, per germline. The CDR3 runs 13 residues. The CDR3: CSVEDQGAYGYTF. The DNA of the CDR3 is TGCAGCGTTGAAGATCAGGGGGCCTATGGCTACACCTTC.

This clonotype was recorded a few times. The chain links TRBV29-1 to TRBJ2-2; D is uncertain. The CDR3 covers 12 residues. Germline CDR1 reads SQVTM; CDR2 reads ANQGSEA. The ends were cut back, 5 bases at V and 1 base at J, with 5 bases in the middle. For the CDR3, the DNA is TGCAGCGTTTACGAGAACACCGGGGAGCTGTTTTTT. Translating gives CSVYENTGELFF.

The rearrangement joins TRBV12-3 or TRBV12-4 to TRBJ1-2, with D unresolved. CDR3 length: 14 amino acids. V was shortened by 3 bases and J by 4 bases, with 12 bases between the two germline ends. DNA for the CDR3: TGTGCCAGCAGTTTCGGAAAGAGACGCTATGGCTACACCTTC. Translation: CASSFGKRRYGYTF.

This clonotype came up once. The chain uses TRBV12-5 and TRBJ2-5, with 7 bases lining up with TRBD1. The J call may be mistaken, given a closer DNA end match to TRBJ2-1. The CDR3 is made up of 15 amino acids. The germline gives CDR1 LGHNT, CDR2 FRNRAP. CDR3 nucleotide sequence: TGTGCTAGTGGTTTGGCAGGGGGATCCTACAATGAGCAGTTCTTC. Translating gives CASGLAGGSYNEQFF.

The rearrangement joins TRBV5-5 to TRBJ2-1; 14 nucleotides align to TRBD2. The V and J ends lost 1 base and 7 bases, in that order; junction bases with no gene match: 4. The CDR3 sequence is 16 residues long. Germline V lookup: CDR1 SGHKS, CDR2 YYEKEE (reference sequence). The CDR3, as DNA: TGTGCCAGCAGCTTGTACGGGACTAGCGGGAGTAATGAGCAGTTCTTC. Amino acid sequence: CASSLYGTSGSNEQFF.

This chain joins TRBV24-1 and TRBJ2-1; no firm D call. The CDR3 length is 13 residues. V was cut by 4 bases and J by 5 bases, with 8 bases left in between. Germline CDR1 reads KGHDR; CDR2 reads SFDVKD. CDR3 sequence reads: CATSEGSHNEQFF. CDR3 DNA: TGTGCCACCAGTGAAGGGTCCCACAATGAGCAGTTCTTC.

This clonotype appeared many times. The genes are TRBV7-2 and TRBJ1-5, with D possibly being TRBD1 (5 bases). CDR1 is SGHTA, CDR2 FQGNSA, per germline. CDR3 size: 16 residues. The ends were cut back, 2 bases at V and 7 bases at J, with 18 bases in the middle. The CDR3 loop reads CASSLTPPPGGQPQHF. The CDR3 DNA follows: TGTGCCAGCAGCTTAACTCCTCCCCCGGGGGGACAGCCCCAGCATTTT.

V gene TRBV28 combines with J gene TRBJ2-7; TRBD1 agrees at 8 bases. The germline gives CDR1 MDHEN, CDR2 SYDVKM. V lost 5 bases to trimming and J lost 5 bases; unmatched junction nucleotides: 8. The CDR3 loop spans 14 amino acids. The DNA of the CDR3 is TGTGCCAGCAGTCCCGGACAGGGCGGGGACGAGCAGTACTTC. It is translated as CASSPGQGGDEQYF.